This T cell receptor beta chain was obtained from a study of T-cell reconstitution after alpha-beta-depleted transplantation in children. As it was prepared, the TCRbeta library received unique molecular identifiers. A single record per CDR3 protein comes from TCRdb applying MiXCR to the PCR reads. Here the sample spans roughly 70,000 distinct CDR3 sequences, roughly 5.2% being singletons. Study-level findings and limits: The high TCRbeta diversity at day 60 in some patients came from surviving recipient T cells and thymic progenitors. Diversity and T-cell counts at one year after transplant derived mostly from new T cells. Two months or so post-transplant, alpha-beta T cells reportedly derived from several hundred expanded graft clones.

This clonotype was detected many times. What it binds is unknown. This receptor was obtained from a boy in the first two years of life who had a stem cell transplant for acute myeloid leukemia, so the T cells may come from the graft donor. The material sequenced was PBMCs, mostly from graft donor cells, taken 180 days after TCRalphabeta/CD19-depleted stem cell transplant.

Written as DNA, the CDR3 is TGTGCCAGCAGCGTAGTTGACTACACCTTC. Amino acid sequence: CASSVVDYTF. The chain employs TRBV9 and TRBJ1-2; D not resolved. V lost 0 bases and J 10 bases, leaving 4 bases between the germline ends. Germline-derived CDR1 and CDR2 are SGDLS and YYNGEE. This CDR3 has 10 amino acids. The full variable domain, with the rest looked up from reference TRBV9 and TRBJ1-2, is DSGVTQTPKHLITATGQRVTLRCSPRSGDLSVYWYQQSLDQGLQFLIQYYNGEERAKGNILERFSAQQFPDLHSELNLSSLELGDSALYFCASSVVDYTFGSGTRLTVV.